This T cell receptor beta chain originates from a study of cytomegalovirus exposure and HLA in healthy donors (dated by TCRdb to 2015 to 2018). The study in broad terms: According to an earlier analysis of 450 to 650 of the donors, 150 million to 200 million T cells yielded 95 million to 140 million unique TCR beta sequences and roughly 280 Gb of sequence data. An early release covering approximately 600 HLA-typed donors comprised approximately 290 gigabases of sequencing data and some 79 million unique TCR sequences. The genetic ancestry cluster associated with self-reported Caucasian donors included around four fifths of the roughly 400 genotyped donors. The study aimed to test whether signatures of past pathogen exposure could be identified by cataloging public T cell receptors. Using immunosequencing, the study profiled T cell repertoires from 500 to 800 subjects and related those repertoires to cytomegalovirus serostatus. A separate validation cohort of roughly 130 different subjects was used in addition to the approximately 640-subject first cohort. The study combined high-throughput TCR immunosequencing, statistical association of individual TCRs with disease status, and machine learning to predict cytomegalovirus infection status. A later analysis re-examined previously published TCR beta repertoires from 600 to 700 donors and added high-resolution HLA genotyping to investigate patterns of TCR occurrence. The later analysis used no new phenotypic data to find candidate immune exposures, relying instead on TCR beta sequences and their occurrence across donors. In an earlier analysis of 550 to 700 of the donors, high-throughput TCR beta sequencing was used to judge whether each TCR beta V gene segment behaved as functional or pseudogenic. Donor age, sex, ethnicity and CMV serostatus were collected together with the repertoire data. A later genetic analysis took genome-wide SNP genotypes for about three fifths of the 666 donors and used that subset as a discovery cohort. Every repertoire in the discovery cohort had been generated on one and the same sequencing platform. Class I and class II HLA loci were covered by the typing at four-digit resolution. Typing coverage differed by locus: A, B, C, DRB1 and DQB1 were typed in roughly 629-640 donors, DQA1 in about 510, DPA1 in around 600, and DPB1 in around 440. Several DR-DQ haplotypes were handled as single units for association and clustering because linkage in the cohort was strong. Among roughly 400 genotyped donors of the cohort, an average of approximately 240,000 unique TCR beta nucleotide sequences were sequenced per donor, around 18% of them non-productive. What the research found in general, with its limitations: Broadly in line with IMGT annotations, most TCR beta V segments showed up in productive rearrangements about 87% or about 30% of the time in an earlier analysis of under 700 of the donors. The presence/absence analyses assumed that sequencing depth was roughly uniform across donors, and that assumption may not be true. Correlated functional status among segregating V segments might reflect linkage disequilibrium, but an unknown experimental factor could not be ruled out. CMV serostatus was the only immune exposure information available for the cohort. According to a later analysis, parvovirus B19, influenza, CMV and Epstein-Barr virus appeared linked to several top co-occurrence clusters. This cohort had only TCR beta chains sequenced, and the lack of alpha or paired-chain data limited which features could be detected. Cytomegalovirus status was reported to be diagnosed by the classifier with high specificity and sensitivity in both the original and validation cohorts. A few of the identified cytomegalovirus-associated TCR beta chains were confirmed in vitro to be specific for cytomegalovirus antigens. In a later analysis, about 16,000 TCR beta sequences were associated with specific HLA alleles at a false discovery rate of 0.05. A further reported finding was that TCR beta sequences accurately predicted the HLA-A and HLA-B alleles for most subjects in the first cohort. The authors suggested that the approach could potentially be extended to other disease states and immunological phenotypes. In a later analysis, TCR association rates were found to vary across HLA loci, with the most associated TCRs seen for DRB1 alleles and the fewest for HLA-C alleles. Compared with equally common non-associated chains, HLA-associated TCR beta chains in a later analysis were more clonally expanded and had lower generation probabilities. In a later analysis, most CMV-associated TCR beta chains were found to appear HLA-restricted, with HLA associations seemingly driven largely by CMV exposure. According to a later genetic analysis, donors in an Asian-associated ancestry cluster had fewer N-insertions in productive TCRs than the roughly 660-donor mean. Some IMGT-functional V segments, including TRBV6-2 and TRBV6-3, could not be told apart with the 87-base-pair reads, so those segments were excluded. Because some donors lacked HLA typing at each locus, the association tests relied only on the typed subset. A total of fewer than 200 TCR beta chains were listed by the study as associated with cytomegalovirus. Because counts were too low, 15 to 20 rarely observed V segments, including chromosome 9 orphons, were excluded from the earlier analysis of several hundred of the donors. Strong co-occurrence of HLA alleles, especially DR and DQ, made assigning TCR associations to individual alleles difficult. Most TCR sequences were observed very rarely across donors, whereas some public TCRs were present in many individuals. In a later genetic analysis, a missense DCLRE1C variant was associated with V-gene and J-gene trimming of TCR beta chains, and the association was replicated in an independent cohort. A group of highly shared sequence variants was considered likely to be a technical artifact of the sequencing pipeline.

Library preparation used the immunoSEQ multiplex PCR assay. A mixture of 60 forward primers for TCR Vbeta segments and 13 reverse primers for TCR Jbeta segments was used in the multiplex PCR. A multiplex PCR assay on genomic DNA amplified the CDR3 region of rearranged TCR beta genes. Amplified TCR beta libraries were sequenced as 87-base-pair reads on the Illumina HiSeq System. Under the source paper's analysis protocol: A later analysis counted approximately 76 million unique TCR beta chains across the 690 or so repertoires, and 10 million to 12 million of these chains were shared by at least two donors. Raw reads were error-corrected and collapsed into unique sequences by a nearest-neighbor algorithm in which closely related sequences were merged to remove PCR and sequencing errors. Alignment of CDR3 sequences to IMGT reference sequences was used to assign V, D and J gene segments. For a sequence to be retained, a match of at least six nucleotides to both a V gene segment and a J gene segment was required. Rearrangements were classified as productive when the CDR3 lacked stop codons and remained in frame with V and J, and all other rearrangements were classified as non-productive. CDR3 was defined according to IMGT convention as the region running from the second conserved V-encoded cysteine to the conserved J-encoded phenylalanine. The earlier analysis of about 640 of the donors excluded any sequence lacking an unambiguous match to a single V gene segment. In an earlier analysis of 587 of the donors, a V segment was called functional when productive rearrangements were above 56.7%, and segregating when the standard deviation between donors exceeded 5%. To diagnose cytomegalovirus status from the catalog of TCR beta chain sequences, a statistical classification framework was built. V and J gene assignment, in a later analysis, came from comparing TCR nucleotide sequences with IMGT/GENE-DB human TR gene sequences. Using the TCRdist pipeline, a later analysis assigned CDR3 sequences along with most-parsimonious VDJ recombination scenarios. In a later analysis, every TCR beta chain was defined by the combination of its CDR3 amino acid sequence and its V-gene family, and reads without a unique V-gene family were dropped. A later analysis removed 450 to 600 highly shared, low-generation-probability nucleotide sequences to deal with suspected cross-contamination and a sequencing artifact. For each public chain, a later analysis derived a clonal expansion index from normalized ranks of inferred template counts within each repertoire. In a later analysis, generation probabilities were computed using a VDJ recombination model fitted to out-of-frame rearrangements, and the results were checked against IGoR. A later analysis scored TCR-TCR, TCR-HLA and TCR-CMV co-occurrence with hypergeometric tests, applying a repertoire-size bias correction to TCR pairs. A later analysis estimated false discovery rates by permuting HLA or CMV assignments 20 times. In a later analysis, co-occurring TCRs were grouped using DBSCAN, with TCRdist sequence similarity added in when clustering inside HLA-allele-positive subsets. For co-occurrence clustering, repertoires with fewer than 30,000 or more than 120,000 public chains were excluded, along with 5 or 6 repertoires with anomalous nucleotide sharing. Sourced from immuneACCESS, this table was stored by TCRdb with only in-frame sequences that have V and J called. A share of the clones is absent; for the studies checked, an unresolved V gene accounts for under half, and the remainder has no known explanation. For V, J and clone size, that table is used; D and trimming come from the DNA. The sample table shows some 170,000 clones, and about 77% are seen once. The ten most abundant clones make up 9.7% of the sample.

From V the trimming removes 5 bases and from J it removes 2 bases, while the gene matches leave 3 bases of the junction unaccounted for. CDR3 length: 14 amino acids, cysteine to phenylalanine. CDR3 DNA only is kept here, 42 bases in frame from base 1. Via the germline V gene (reference sequence), CDR1 is MNHEY and CDR2 SMNVEV. In total, around 600 healthy bone marrow donors made up the cohort. All cohort members were sampled while nominally healthy, although unrecorded immune exposures were likely present. The donor tested CMV seropositive and was one of the 289 seropositive cohort members. A peripheral blood sample was provided by each donor, and peripheral blood mononuclear cells were used for TCR beta sequencing. The Qiagen DNeasy Blood Extraction Kit was used to extract genomic DNA from the blood cell samples. This clone turned up a few times. Its antigen is unknown. Qualities for individual bases were not recorded, and no much larger clone is one base off.

The TCR was taken from a man younger than 35 in good health and CMV-seropositive. The sample comprised PBMCs. This chain is built from TRBV27 and TRBJ1-5; 7 middle bases align to TRBD1. The CDR3 here reads CASSPDRGNQPQHF. The DNA sequence is as follows: TGTGCCAGCAGTCCAGACAGGGGCAATCAGCCCCAGCATTTT.